This TCR beta chain was sequenced for a study of molecular identifiers for immune sequencing clone quantification. CDR1 and CDR2 from the germline V gene are SGHRS and YFSETQ. The CDR3 spans 15 residues. J gave up 7 bases and V 4 bases, and 8 bases lay outside the gene matches. With respect to this clonotype: A read error may explain this, as a much larger clone is one base away.

Via MiXCR, TCRdb re-called the PCR reads, giving one row per CDR3 protein. The table shows 60,000 to 75,000 distinct CDR3 sequences, with under 20% occurring only once. The sequenced sample was naive CD8+ T cells from blood, with Jurkat cell RNA spiked in. As to subset: FACS-sorted CD8+CD4-CCR7+CD45RA+ naive T cells. This sequence was found in a human donor in good health. Some libraries in this study had Jurkat cell RNA spiked in. This sequence joins TRBV5-1 and TRBJ2-1, with 10 nucleotides matching TRBD1. The CDR3 bases are TGCGCCAGCAGCAATCCGGGACAGGGGAGGAATGAGCAGTTCTTC. It yields the protein CASSNPGQGRNEQFF.